One sample yielded the 28 T cell receptor beta chains listed below, sequenced in a study of blood T cell repertoires in COVID-19. This table comes from immunoSEQ multiplex PCR, and its TCRdb copy is limited to in-frame clones, with some not included. The table records fewer than 300,000 clones, roughly 90% of them present only once. What was sequenced was PBMCs or T cells enriched from blood (not recorded which). The receptors stem from a woman in her 30s who had recovered from COVID-19.

The chain combines TRBV3-1 (or the pseudogene TRBV3-2) with TRBJ1-1; possibly TRBD1 for D (6 bases). CDR1 and CDR2 (germline): LGHDT, YNNKEL (reference sequence). Trimming shortened V by 8 bases and J by 1 base, and 26 bases separated the two germline ends. There are 18 residues in the CDR3. Here the CDR3 DNA reads TGTGCCAGCCCACCCAGGGGAAGGAGTAGGCCAAGGAACACTGAAGCTTTCTTT. Translating gives CASPPRGRSRPRNTEAFF.

The rearrangement links TRBV11-2 to TRBJ1-3; D remains ambiguous. The CDR3 is 14 residues long. CDR1 SGHAT and CDR2 FQNNGV come from the germline V gene. V was shortened by 4 bases and J by 1 base, with 8 bases between the two germline ends. The CDR3 reads CASSSLLSGNTIYF. The CDR3 DNA sequence: TGTGCCAGCAGCTCACTTCTTTCTGGAAACACCATATATTTT.

As for this clone: Germline and junction disagree at one end, which may indicate a read error. The gene calls are TRBV18 and TRBJ1-6; tentative D call: TRBD1 (5 bases). This CDR3 is 17 amino acids long. In germline, CDR1 is KGHSH, CDR2 LQKENI. Here the CDR3 DNA reads TGTGCCAGCTCACCACCGAATTCCCGGGGGTATAGTTCACCCCTCCACTTT. This translates into CASSPPNSRGYSSPLHF. The whole variable domain, remainder taken from reference TRBV18 and TRBJ1-6, is NAGVMQNPRHLVRRRGQEARLRCSPMKGHSHVYWYRQLPEEGLKFMVYLQKENIIDESGMPKERFSAEFPKEGPSILRIQQVVRGDSAAYFCASSPPNSRGYSSPLHFGNGTRLTVT.

In regard to this clone: Other DNA sequences in the sample encode the same CDR3. The chain couples TRBV4-3 to TRBJ2-3; D is unclear. Germline V gene data show CDR1 as LGHNA and CDR2 as YSLEER. V gave up 0 bases and J gave up 3 bases, with 7 bases separating them. The CDR3 totals 14 residues. The CDR3 DNA reads as TGCGCCAGCAGCCAAGACTCCGGTACAGATACGCAGTATTTT. It translates to CASSQDSGTDTQYF.

This chain joins TRBV5-6 and TRBJ1-1; 12 nucleotides line up with TRBD1. The CDR3 is made up of 15 amino acids. The V gene's germline CDR1 is SGHDT and CDR2 YYEEEE. J was trimmed by 5 bases and V by 7 bases; bases with no gene match: 9. Here the CDR3 DNA reads TGTGCCAGCTTGCGGGACAGGGGGCGTGAGACTGAAGCTTTCTTT. It translates to CASLRDRGRETEAFF.

The rearrangement links TRBV29-1 to TRBJ2-2, with 12 nucleotides matching TRBD2. Unmatched junction bases numbered 8, after V lost 7 bases and J lost 2 bases. This CDR3 is built from 16 residues. CDR1 is SQVTM and CDR2 is ANQGSEA in the germline V gene. The DNA of the CDR3 is TGCAGCGCGCAGACTAGCGGGAGACTTAACACCGGGGAGCTGTTTTTT. Its protein is CSAQTSGRLNTGELFF.

V and J are TRBV5-1 and TRBJ2-3; D remains unclear. Germline V lookup: CDR1 SGHRS, CDR2 YFSETQ. The V end lost 0 bases, the J end lost 0 bases, and 5 bases lay between the germline ends. CDR3 length: 14 residues. The CDR3 DNA sequence: TGCGCCAGCAGCTTGGTTTCTAGCACAGATACGCAGTATTTT. This encodes CASSLVSSTDTQYF.

The chain's CDR3 is CASSAPGLAGVIDTQYF. For the CDR3, the DNA is TGCGCCAGCAGTGCGCCTGGACTAGCGGGAGTCATAGATACGCAGTATTTT. The chain links TRBV10-1 to TRBJ2-3, with 13 bases that match TRBD2. The V and J ends lost 4 bases and 5 bases, in that order; junction bases with no gene match: 9. This CDR3 spans 17 amino acids. Germline V lookup: CDR1 WNHNN, CDR2 SYGVQD (reference sequence).

In its sample, this clone was seen once. The chain couples TRBV15 to TRBJ1-3; TRBD1 is a possible D gene (5 bases). In germline, CDR1 is LNHNV, CDR2 YYDKDF (reference sequence). The CDR3 runs 17 residues. Trimming removed 0 bases at V and 5 bases at J, with 17 bases between. The CDR3 DNA reads as TGTGCCACCAGCAGAGAGGAGCCGGGGGGTTACAGAAACACCATATATTTT. This encodes CATSREEPGGYRNTIYF.

This sequence joins TRBV29-1 and TRBJ2-3, with 7 bases that match TRBD2. CDR1 and CDR2 (germline): SQVTM, ANQGSEA. The CDR3 contains 13 residues. V lost 6 bases and J lost 5; bases outside the gene matches: 8. The CDR3 DNA follows: TGCAGCGTCCGGGGGAGGGTGGAAGATACGCAGTATTTT. Protein product: CSVRGRVEDTQYF.

The V gene is TRBV7-8, the J gene TRBJ2-7, with 7 bases identical to TRBD1. Per the germline V gene, CDR1 is SGHVS and CDR2 is FQNEAQ. The CDR3 length is 16 residues. V was clipped by 7 bases and J by 6 bases; unmatched bases: 18. For the CDR3, the DNA is TGTGCCAGCATCCTATCAGGGACAGCGCTTTACTCCGAGCAGTACTTC. As protein: CASILSGTALYSEQYF.

V usage is TRBV28 and J usage is TRBJ1-3; D is undetermined. The V end lost 4 bases, the J end lost 0 bases, and 10 bases lay between the germline ends. The CDR3 length is 15 residues. Germline loops: CDR1 MDHEN, CDR2 SYDVKM. CDR3 region: CASSSLSPSGNTIYF. As DNA, the CDR3 is TGTGCCAGCAGTTCCCTCTCCCCCTCTGGAAACACCATATATTTT.

This chain links TRBV29-1 with TRBJ2-1, with a tentative D call TRBD1 (6 bases). This CDR3 spans 16 amino acids. CDR1 and CDR2 (germline): SQVTM, ANQGSEA. V was clipped by 3 bases and J by 0 bases, with 15 bases between them. The CDR3, as DNA: TGCAGCGTTGAGGTTACAGGGTCGAGCTCCTACAATGAGCAGTTCTTC. Residues: CSVEVTGSSSYNEQFF.

This clone showed up just a few times. This chain connects TRBV5-1 to TRBJ2-7, with a tentative D call TRBD1 (6 bases). Trimming removed 1 base from V and 0 bases from J, with 11 bases in between. The germline gives CDR1 SGHRS, CDR2 YFSETQ. This CDR3 is built from 15 residues. For the CDR3, the DNA is TGCGCCAGCAGCTTGATCGACAGGAGCTCCTACGAGCAGTACTTC. It codes for CASSLIDRSSYEQYF.

This clone was recorded only once. This chain uses TRBV29-1 with TRBJ2-5; D is unresolved. Trimming took 5 bases from V and 5 from J, leaving 15 bases between them. The germline gives CDR1 SQVTM, CDR2 ANQGSEA. The CDR3 consists of 13 residues. CDR3 coding DNA: TGCAGCGTTCTACTTTCGGGTGGGGAGACCCAGTACTTC. Translated, it gives CSVLLSGGETQYF.

CDR3 in DNA: TGTGCCAGCAGTTACGACAGGGCCCGGGTGGAGACCCAGTACTTC. Its protein product is CASSYDRARVETQYF. V usage is TRBV6-2 or TRBV6-3 and J usage is TRBJ2-5; 7 bases are a match to TRBD1. CDR1 MNHEY and CDR2 SVGEGT come from the germline V gene. With 2 bases clipped from V and 5 bases from J, the junction kept 8 bases outside the gene matches. CDR3 length: 15 residues.

The chain combines TRBV5-6 with TRBJ2-3; the match to TRBD2 covers 10 bases. The CDR3 contains 16 residues. Germline lookup yields CDR1 SGHDT and CDR2 YYEEEE. Losses at the gene ends were 0 bases for V and 4 bases for J; bases not matched to a gene: 5. CDR3 amino acids: CASSLGLAGVSDTQYF. The CDR3 DNA is TGTGCCAGCAGCTTGGGGCTAGCGGGAGTTTCAGATACGCAGTATTTT. The entire variable domain, with the rest obtained from reference TRBV5-6 and TRBJ2-3, is as follows: DAGVTQSPTHLIKTRGQQVTLRCSPKSGHDTVSWYQQALGQGPQFIFQYYEEEERQRGNFPDRFSGHQFPNYSSELNVNALLLGDSALYLCASSLGLAGVSDTQYFGPGTRLTVL.

This chain joins TRBV21-1 and TRBJ2-7; no check of the table's D call, TRBD2, against the DNA was made. TRBV21-1 counts as a pseudogene. CDR3 length equals 11 residues. This CDR3 is CARPDSHEQYF. DNA for the CDR3: TGTGCCAGGCCGGACTCTCACGAGCAGTACTTC.

The CDR3 region has the DNA TGTGCCAGCAGCCAAGCCGACAGGGGCTTCAATCAGCCCCAGCATTTT. Protein product: CASSQADRGFNQPQHF. The rearrangement links TRBV3-1 (or the pseudogene TRBV3-2) to TRBJ1-5; 8 bases map to TRBD1. CDR3 size: 16 residues. Trimming removed 1 base from V and 3 bases from J; junction bases left unmatched: 5. The germline CDR1 and CDR2 sequences are LGHDT and YNNKEL (reference sequence).

V usage is TRBV5-4 and J usage is TRBJ2-7, with 10 bases aligning to TRBD2. This CDR3 has 15 residues. The V and J ends lost 5 bases and 5 bases, in that order; junction bases with no gene match: 10. The germline V gene encodes CDR1 SGHNT and CDR2 YYREEE (reference sequence). In DNA form, the CDR3 reads TGTGCCAGCAGATCTGGGGCTAGCGGGAGTCACGAGCAGTACTTC. It is translated as CASRSGASGSHEQYF. Using reference TRBV5-4 and TRBJ2-7 for the parts outside the CDR3, the full variable domain is ETGVTQSPTHLIKTRGQQVTLRCSSQSGHNTVSWYQQALGQGPQFIFQYYREEENGRGNFPPRFSGLQFPNYSSELNVNALELDDSALYLCASRSGASGSHEQYFGPGTRLTVT.

This clone was found once. This chain connects TRBV7-2 to TRBJ2-5, with 10 bases fitting TRBD1. CDR1 and CDR2 from the germline V gene are SGHTA and FQGNSA. CDR3 length equals 15 residues. The V gene end was trimmed by 3 bases and the J gene end by 3 bases; junction bases not matched to a gene: 4. CDR3 loop: CASSFDRGREETQYF. CDR3 nucleotides: TGTGCCAGCAGCTTCGACAGGGGGCGTGAAGAGACCCAGTACTTC.

This clone was recorded only once. This chain's CDR3 is CASSLRRGLEDTEAFF. CDR3 DNA: TGTGCCAGCAGTTTGCGGAGGGGGCTTGAGGACACTGAAGCTTTCTTT. This chain connects TRBV27 to TRBJ1-1, with TRBD1 matching over 7 bases. This CDR3 has 16 amino acids. The V gene's germline CDR1 is MNHEY and CDR2 SMNVEV (reference sequence). V lost 3 bases and J lost 3; bases outside the gene matches: 10.

This chain connects TRBV7-2 to TRBJ2-7, with D maybe TRBD1 (5 bases). Deletions cut 6 bases from V and 6 bases from J, with 18 bases between. CDR1 and CDR2 from the germline V gene are SGHTA and FQGNSA. The CDR3 runs to 14 residues. The CDR3 bases are TGTGCCAGCAGTCCTACTGGGCACACAGGCGAGCAGTACTTC. Amino acid sequence: CASSPTGHTGEQYF. The full variable domain, its missing parts supplied by reference TRBV7-2 and TRBJ2-7, is GAGVSQSPSNKVTEKGKDVELRCDPISGHTALYWYRQSLGQGLEFLIYFQGNSAPDKSGLPSDRFSAERTGGSVSTLTIQRTQQEDSAVYLCASSPTGHTGEQYFGPGTRLTVT.

This clone was counted between two and nine times. The V gene is TRBV25-1, the J gene TRBJ2-2; D is ambiguous. Trimming left V 3 bases short and J 3 bases short, with 11 bases between. The CDR3 loop spans 15 amino acids. CDR1 and CDR2 from the germline V gene are MGHDK and SYGVNS. CDR3 residues: CASSDSNGYTGELFF. The CDR3 region has the DNA TGTGCCAGCAGTGATTCGAACGGGTACACCGGGGAGCTGTTTTTT. Complete variable domain (other parts from reference TRBV25-1 and TRBJ2-2): EADIYQTPRYLVIGTGKKITLECSQTMGHDKMYWYQQDPGMELHLIHYSYGVNSTEKGDLSSESTVSRIRTEHFPLTLESARPSHTSQYLCASSDSNGYTGELFFGEGSRLTVL.

The chain recombines TRBV5-1 with TRBJ2-1; TRBD2 aligns across 12 bases. Germline CDR1 and CDR2: SGHRS and YFSETQ. V was clipped by 3 bases and J by 7 bases; unmatched bases: 5. The CDR3 consists of 15 residues. CDR3 nucleotides: TGCGCCAGCAGCTACGGACTAGCGGGACGAAATGAGCAGTTCTTC. Translating gives CASSYGLAGRNEQFF.

This chain links TRBV4-2 with TRBJ1-2; D remains unclear. This CDR3 has 16 amino acids. Germline-derived CDR1 and CDR2 are LGHNA and YNFKEQ. Between the trimmed V and J ends, which lost 0 bases and 0 bases, there was a span of 11 bases. The CDR3 here is CASSQDESETNYGYTF. The CDR3 region has the DNA TGTGCCAGCAGCCAAGATGAGAGCGAGACTAACTATGGCTACACCTTC.

Regarding this clone: The junction does not match germline at one end; this may be a read error. This sequence joins TRBV9 and TRBJ1-4, with TRBD1 identical over 7 bases. The length of the CDR3 is 15 residues. From germline, CDR1 is SGDLS and CDR2 YYNGEE. Here the CDR3 reads CASSVTGAAKEKLFF. The CDR3 nucleotides read TGTGCCAGCAGCGTTACAGGGGCAGCTAAGGAAAAACTGTTTTTT. Full variable domain (outside the CDR3, taken from reference TRBV9 and TRBJ1-4): DSGVTQTPKHLITATGQRVTLRCSPRSGDLSVYWYQQSLDQGLQFLIQYYNGEERAKGNILERFSAQQFPDLHSELNLSSLELGDSALYFCASSVTGAAKEKLFFGSGTQLSVL.

The V gene is TRBV7-2, the J gene TRBJ2-3, with 10 positions matching TRBD2. CDR3 size: 18 residues. The junction had 14 bases not matched to a gene; V was cut back by 4 bases and J by 4 bases. Germline values: CDR1 SGHTA, CDR2 FQGNSA. CDR3 DNA sequence: TGTGCCAGCAGCTACCTTAGCGGGAGGCGAAAATGGGCAGATACGCAGTATTTT. Protein sequence: CASSYLSGRRKWADTQYF.